This T cell receptor (beta chain) came from a study of blood T cell repertoires in COVID-19. Turning to the study itself: Samples representing acute and convalescent COVID-19 were sourced from the United States, Italy and Spain.

Only a few counts were recorded for this clone. There are 13 residues in the CDR3. Germline V CDR1 and CDR2: SGHNT, YYREEE (reference sequence). Trimming left V 2 bases short and J 4 bases short, with 7 bases between. TCRdb keeps only in-frame clones here, not all; method: immunoSEQ multiplex PCR. This sample has about 60,000 clones, with roughly four fifths found just once. This TCR was sampled from a human donor in a cohort sampled during active COVID-19. The sequencing sample was made of peripheral blood. The J gene is TRBJ1-5, the V gene TRBV5-4, with D uncertain. The CDR3 protein is CASSFGENQPQHF. The CDR3, as DNA: TGTGCCAGCAGCTTTGGAGAGAATCAGCCCCAGCATTTT.